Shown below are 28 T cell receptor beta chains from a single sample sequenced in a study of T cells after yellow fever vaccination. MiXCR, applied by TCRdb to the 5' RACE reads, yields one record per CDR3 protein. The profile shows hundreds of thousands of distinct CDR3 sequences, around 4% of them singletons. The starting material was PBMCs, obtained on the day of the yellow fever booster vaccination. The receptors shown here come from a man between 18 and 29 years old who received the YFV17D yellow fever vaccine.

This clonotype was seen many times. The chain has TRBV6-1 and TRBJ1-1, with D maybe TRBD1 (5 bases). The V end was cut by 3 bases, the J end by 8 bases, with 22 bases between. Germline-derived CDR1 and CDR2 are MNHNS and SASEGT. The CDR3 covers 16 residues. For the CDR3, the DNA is TGTGCCAGCAGTGATTTTGGTTATCAGTTAGGGGAAGAAGCTTTCTTT. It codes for CASSDFGYQLGEEAFF.

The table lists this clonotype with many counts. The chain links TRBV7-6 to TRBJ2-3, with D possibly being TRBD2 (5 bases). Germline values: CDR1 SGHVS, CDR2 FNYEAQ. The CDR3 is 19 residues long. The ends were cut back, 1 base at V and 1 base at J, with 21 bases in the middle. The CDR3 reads CASSLGPRGPDHRTDTQYF. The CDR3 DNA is TGTGCCAGCAGCTTAGGGCCCCGCGGGCCGGATCATCGCACAGATACGCAGTATTTT.

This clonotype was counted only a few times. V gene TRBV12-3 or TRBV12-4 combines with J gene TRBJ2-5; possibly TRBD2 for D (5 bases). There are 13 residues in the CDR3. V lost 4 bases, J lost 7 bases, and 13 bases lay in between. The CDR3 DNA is TGTGCCAGCAGTTCCGTGGGAGAAGGGACCCAGTACTTC. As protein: CASSSVGEGTQYF.

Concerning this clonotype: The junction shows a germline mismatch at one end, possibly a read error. CDR3 sequence reads: CSAWDRGSGELIF. In nucleotides, the CDR3 is TGCAGTGCTTGGGACAGGGGCAGCGGGGAGCTGATTTTT. The chain has TRBV20-1 and TRBJ2-2, with 10 bases identical to TRBD1. The V gene's germline CDR1 is DFQATT and CDR2 SNEGSKA (reference sequence). The length of the CDR3 is 13 residues.

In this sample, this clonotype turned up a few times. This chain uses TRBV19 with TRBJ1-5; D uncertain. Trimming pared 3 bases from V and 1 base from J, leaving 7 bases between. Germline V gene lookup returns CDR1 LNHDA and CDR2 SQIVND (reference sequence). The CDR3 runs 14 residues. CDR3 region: CASSMADSNQPQHF. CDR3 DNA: TGTGCCAGTAGTATGGCGGACAGCAATCAGCCCCAGCATTTT. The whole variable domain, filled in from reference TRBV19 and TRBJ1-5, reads DGGITQSPKYLFRKEGQNVTLSCEQNLNHDAMYWYRQDPGQGLRLIYYSQIVNDFQKGDIAEGYSVSREKKESFPLTVTSAQKNPTAFYLCASSMADSNQPQHFGDGTRLSIL.

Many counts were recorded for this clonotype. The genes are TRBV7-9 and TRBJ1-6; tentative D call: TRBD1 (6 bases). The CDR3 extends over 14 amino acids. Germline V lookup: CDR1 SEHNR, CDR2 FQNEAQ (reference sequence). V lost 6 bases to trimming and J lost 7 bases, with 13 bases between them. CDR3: CASSLSGANSPLHF. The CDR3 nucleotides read TGTGCCAGCAGTTTATCGGGGGCCAATTCACCCCTCCACTTT.

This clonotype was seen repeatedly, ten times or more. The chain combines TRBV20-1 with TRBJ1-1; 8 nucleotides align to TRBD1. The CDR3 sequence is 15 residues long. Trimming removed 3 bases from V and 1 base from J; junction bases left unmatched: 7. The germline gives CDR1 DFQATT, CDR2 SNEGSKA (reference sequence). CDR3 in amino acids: CSARKTGVPNTEAFF. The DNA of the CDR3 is TGCAGTGCTAGGAAGACAGGGGTCCCGAACACTGAAGCTTTCTTT.

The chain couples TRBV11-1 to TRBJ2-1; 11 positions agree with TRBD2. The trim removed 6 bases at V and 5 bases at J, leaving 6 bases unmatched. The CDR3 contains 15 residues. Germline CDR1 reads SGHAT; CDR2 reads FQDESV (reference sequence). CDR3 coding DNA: TGTGCCAGCAGTCCCGGGACTAGCGGTAACAATGAGCAGTTCTTC. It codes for CASSPGTSGNNEQFF.

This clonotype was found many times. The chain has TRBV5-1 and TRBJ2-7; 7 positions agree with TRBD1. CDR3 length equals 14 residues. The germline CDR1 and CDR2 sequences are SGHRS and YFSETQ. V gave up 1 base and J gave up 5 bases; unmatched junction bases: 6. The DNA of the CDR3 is TGCGCCAGCAGCTTGAAGTTAGGGGGCCACGAGCAGTACTTC. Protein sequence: CASSLKLGGHEQYF.

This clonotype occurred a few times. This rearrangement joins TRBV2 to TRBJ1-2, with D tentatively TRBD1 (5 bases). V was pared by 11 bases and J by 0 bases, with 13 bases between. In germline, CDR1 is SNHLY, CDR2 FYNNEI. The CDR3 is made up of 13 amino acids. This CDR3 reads CARDSISNYGYTF. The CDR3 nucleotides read TGTGCCCGCGACAGTATATCTAACTATGGCTACACCTTC.

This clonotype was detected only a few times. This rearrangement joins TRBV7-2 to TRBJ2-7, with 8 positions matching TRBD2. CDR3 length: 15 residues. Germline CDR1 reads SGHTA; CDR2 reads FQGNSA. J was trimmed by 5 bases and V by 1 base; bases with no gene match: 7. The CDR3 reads CASSLGVVSGDEQYF. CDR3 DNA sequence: TGTGCCAGCAGCTTAGGAGTAGTTAGCGGGGACGAGCAGTACTTC.

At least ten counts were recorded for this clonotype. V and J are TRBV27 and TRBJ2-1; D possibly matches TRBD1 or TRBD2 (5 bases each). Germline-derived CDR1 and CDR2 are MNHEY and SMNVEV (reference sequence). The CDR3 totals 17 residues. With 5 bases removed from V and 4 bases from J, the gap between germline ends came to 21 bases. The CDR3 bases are TGTGCCAGCAGTCCAAATGGTCGGGGCCCTACTTACAATGAGCAGTTCTTC. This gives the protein CASSPNGRGPTYNEQFF.

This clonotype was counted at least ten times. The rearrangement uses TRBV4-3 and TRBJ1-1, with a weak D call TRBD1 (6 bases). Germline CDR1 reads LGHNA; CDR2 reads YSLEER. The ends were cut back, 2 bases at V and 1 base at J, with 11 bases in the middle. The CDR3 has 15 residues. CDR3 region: CASSQSRGGNTEAFF. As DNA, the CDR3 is TGCGCCAGCAGCCAAAGCAGGGGAGGGAACACTGAAGCTTTCTTT.

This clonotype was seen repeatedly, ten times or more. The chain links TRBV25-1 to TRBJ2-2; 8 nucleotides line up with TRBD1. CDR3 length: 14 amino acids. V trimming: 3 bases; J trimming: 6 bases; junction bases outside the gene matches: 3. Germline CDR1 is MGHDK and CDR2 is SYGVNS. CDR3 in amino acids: CASSELQGAGELFF. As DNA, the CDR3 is TGTGCCAGCAGTGAGCTACAGGGGGCCGGGGAGCTGTTTTTT.

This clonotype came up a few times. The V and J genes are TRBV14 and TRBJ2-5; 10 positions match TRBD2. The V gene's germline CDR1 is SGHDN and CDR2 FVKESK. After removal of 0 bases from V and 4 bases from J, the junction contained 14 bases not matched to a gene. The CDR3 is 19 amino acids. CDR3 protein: CASSQDLVASGGQTETQYF. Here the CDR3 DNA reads TGTGCCAGCAGCCAAGATTTAGTAGCTAGCGGGGGCCAGACAGAGACCCAGTACTTC.

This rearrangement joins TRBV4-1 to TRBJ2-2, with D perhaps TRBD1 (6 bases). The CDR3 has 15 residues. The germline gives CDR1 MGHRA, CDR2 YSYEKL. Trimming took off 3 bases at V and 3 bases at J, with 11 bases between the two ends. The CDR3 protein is CASSQGAWDTGELFF. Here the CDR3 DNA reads TGCGCCAGCAGCCAGGGGGCCTGGGACACCGGGGAGCTGTTTTTT.

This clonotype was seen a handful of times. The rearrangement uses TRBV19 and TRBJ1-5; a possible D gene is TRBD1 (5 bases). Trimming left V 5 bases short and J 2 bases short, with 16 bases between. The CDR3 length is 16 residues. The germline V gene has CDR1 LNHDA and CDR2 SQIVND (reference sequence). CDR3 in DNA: TGTGCCAGTAGTCCCCGTCAGGGCGGAGGCAATCAGCCCCAGCATTTT. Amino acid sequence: CASSPRQGGGNQPQHF. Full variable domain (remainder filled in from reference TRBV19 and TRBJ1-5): DGGITQSPKYLFRKEGQNVTLSCEQNLNHDAMYWYRQDPGQGLRLIYYSQIVNDFQKGDIAEGYSVSREKKESFPLTVTSAQKNPTAFYLCASSPRQGGGNQPQHFGDGTRLSIL.

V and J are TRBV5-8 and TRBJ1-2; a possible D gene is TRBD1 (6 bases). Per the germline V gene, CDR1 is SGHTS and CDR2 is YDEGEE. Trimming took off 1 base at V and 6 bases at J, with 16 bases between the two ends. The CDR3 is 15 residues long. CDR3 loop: CASSLRRGGSNGYTF. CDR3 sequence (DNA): TGTGCCAGCAGCTTGCGGAGAGGGGGAAGTAATGGCTACACCTTC.

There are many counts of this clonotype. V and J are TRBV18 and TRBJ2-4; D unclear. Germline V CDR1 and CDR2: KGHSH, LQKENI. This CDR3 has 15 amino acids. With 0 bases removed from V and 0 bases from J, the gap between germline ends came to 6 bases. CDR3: CASSPPTAAKNIQYF. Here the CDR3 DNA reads TGTGCCAGCTCACCACCGACGGCAGCCAAAAACATTCAGTACTTC.

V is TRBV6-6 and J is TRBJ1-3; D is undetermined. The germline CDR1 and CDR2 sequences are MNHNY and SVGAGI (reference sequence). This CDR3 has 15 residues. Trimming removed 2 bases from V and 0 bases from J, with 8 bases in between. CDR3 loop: CASSYAGSSGNTIYF. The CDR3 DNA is TGTGCCAGCAGTTACGCAGGAAGCTCTGGAAACACCATATATTTT.

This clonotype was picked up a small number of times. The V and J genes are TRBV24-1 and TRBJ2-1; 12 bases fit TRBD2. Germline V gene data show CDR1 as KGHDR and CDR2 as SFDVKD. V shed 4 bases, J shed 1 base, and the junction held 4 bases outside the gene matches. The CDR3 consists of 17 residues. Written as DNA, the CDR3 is TGTGCCACCAGTGACCCGACTAGCGGGGGTTCCTACAATGAGCAGTTCTTC. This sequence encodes CATSDPTSGGSYNEQFF.

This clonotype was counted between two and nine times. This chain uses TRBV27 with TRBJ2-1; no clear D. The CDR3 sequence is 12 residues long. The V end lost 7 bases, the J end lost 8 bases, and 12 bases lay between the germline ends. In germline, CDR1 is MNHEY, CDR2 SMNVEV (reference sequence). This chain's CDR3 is CASTRGADEQFF. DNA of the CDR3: TGTGCCAGCACCCGCGGTGCCGATGAGCAGTTCTTC.

CDR3 protein: CASTRGWGDSEQFF. The CDR3 region has the DNA TGTGCCAGCACCCGGGGGTGGGGGGACAGTGAGCAGTTCTTC. This chain joins TRBV7-2 and TRBJ2-1; perhaps TRBD1 as D (7 bases). The V gene lost 7 bases and the J gene lost 9 bases, with 19 bases spanning the gap. The CDR3 is made up of 14 amino acids. The germline V gene has CDR1 SGHTA and CDR2 FQGNSA.

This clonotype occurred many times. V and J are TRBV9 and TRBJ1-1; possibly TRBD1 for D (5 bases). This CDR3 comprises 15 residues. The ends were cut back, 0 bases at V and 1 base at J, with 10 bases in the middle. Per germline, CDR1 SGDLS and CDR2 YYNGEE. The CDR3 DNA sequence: TGTGCCAGCAGCGTAGCAGCGGGGCCGAACACTGAAGCTTTCTTT. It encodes CASSVAAGPNTEAFF.

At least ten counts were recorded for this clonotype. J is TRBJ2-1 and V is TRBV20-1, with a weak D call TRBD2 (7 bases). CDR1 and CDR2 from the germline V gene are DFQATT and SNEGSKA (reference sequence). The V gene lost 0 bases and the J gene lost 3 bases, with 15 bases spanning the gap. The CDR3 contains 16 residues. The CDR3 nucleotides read TGCAGTGCTAGAGATCCCGCGGGGGCGGTCTACAATGAGCAGTTCTTC. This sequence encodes CSARDPAGAVYNEQFF.

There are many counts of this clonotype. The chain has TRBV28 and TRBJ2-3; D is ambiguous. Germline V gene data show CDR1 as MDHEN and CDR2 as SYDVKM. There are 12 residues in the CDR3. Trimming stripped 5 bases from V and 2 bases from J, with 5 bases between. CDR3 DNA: TGTGCCAGCAGTGAGGTCACAGATACGCAGTATTTT. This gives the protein CASSEVTDTQYF.

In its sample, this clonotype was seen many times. The DNA of the CDR3 is TGTGCCAGCAGCTTGGTTCTAGCGGGGTACAATGAGCAGTTCTTC. The encoded protein is CASSLVLAGYNEQFF. This chain uses TRBV5-6 with TRBJ2-1; TRBD2 agrees at 9 bases. V dropped 0 bases and J dropped 4; count of bases not matched to a gene: 2. This CDR3 has 15 amino acids. Germline-derived CDR1 and CDR2 are SGHDT and YYEEEE. The variable domain in full, with the rest retrieved from reference TRBV5-6 and TRBJ2-1, is DAGVTQSPTHLIKTRGQQVTLRCSPKSGHDTVSWYQQALGQGPQFIFQYYEEEERQRGNFPDRFSGHQFPNYSSELNVNALLLGDSALYLCASSLVLAGYNEQFFGPGTRLTVL.

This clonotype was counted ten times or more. CDR3 nucleotide sequence: TGCGCCAGCAGCTTGGATGTCGGCTACTCCTACGAGCAGTACTTC. This encodes CASSLDVGYSYEQYF. This rearrangement joins TRBV5-1 to TRBJ2-7, with unresolved D. V shed 0 bases and J shed 0 bases, with 10 bases lying between them. The CDR3 totals 15 residues. Per germline, CDR1 SGHRS and CDR2 YFSETQ.